Shown below are 25 T cell receptor beta chains from a single sample sequenced in a study of CD8+ T cells in alopecia areata. Extracted RNA was reverse transcribed, and the resulting cDNA served as sequencing template. The data were produced by immunoSEQ multiplex PCR, yet TCRdb's version contains in-frame clones alone and is incomplete. The repertoire consists of 90,000 to 130,000 clones, none detected only once. What was sequenced was lesional skin. Receptors were obtained from a C3H/HeJ mouse with alopecia areata. Strain haplotype (MHC): H2-k.

Of note for this clone: Gene and germline names: mouse. The missing CDR3 end, 4 residues past where the read stops, is filled in from the germline J gene. The gene calls are TRBV13-3 and TRBJ2-2, with 9 bases fitting TRBD1. CDR1 and CDR2 from the germline V gene are NNHDY and SYVADS. Germline trimming cut 1 base from V and 2 bases from J; bases unmatched to any gene: 6. The CDR3 is made up of 17 amino acids. The CDR3 here is CASSDTGQGRNTGQLYF. The CDR3 DNA, read in part, is TGTGCCAGCAGTGATACGGGACAGGGTCGGAACACCGGG.

This clone has only a few counts. Gene names follow the mouse nomenclature. The read finishes 4 residues shy of the CDR3 end, and the germline J gene is used to complete it. This chain uses TRBV1 with TRBJ2-1, with TRBD2 matching over 9 bases. The CDR3 loop spans 16 amino acids. Germline V gives CDR1 NSQYPW, CDR2 LRSPGD (reference sequence). V lost 1 base and J lost 3; bases outside the gene matches: 4. CDR3 region: CTCSAALGGSYAEQFF. The part of the CDR3 DNA that was read is TGCACCTGCAGTGCAGCTCTGGGGGGGAGCTATGCT. Drawing the rest from reference TRBV1 and TRBJ2-1, the complete variable domain is VTLLEQNPRWRLVPRGQAVNLRCILKNSQYPWMSWYQQDLQKQLQWLFTLRSPGDKEVKSLPGADYLATRVTDTELRLQVANMSQGRTLYCTCSAALGGSYAEQFFGPGTRLTVL.

Of note for this clone: Germline and genes: mouse. The read terminates 4 residues before the CDR3 end, so the remaining end is supplied by the germline J gene. The rearrangement joins TRBV16 to TRBJ2-7; D unresolved. V was cut by 0 bases and J by 0 bases, with 6 bases left in between. Germline V gene data show CDR1 as SGHSA and CDR2 as FRNQAP. CDR3 length equals 14 residues. The covered CDR3 bases are TGTGCAAGCAGCTTAGATGCCAGCTCCTAT. This sequence encodes CASSLDASSY. The full CDR3 sequence reads CASSLDASSYEQYF. The whole variable domain, remainder taken from reference TRBV16 and TRBJ2-7, is NAGVIQTPRHKVTGKGQEATLWCEPISGHSAVFWYRQTIVQGLEFLTYFRNQAPIDDSGMPKERFSAQMPNQSHSTLKIQSTQPQDSAVYLCASSLDASSYEQYFGPGTRLTVL.

This clone was detected a few times. Mouse gene names and germline throughout. The read ends 4 residues before the CDR3 terminus; that terminus is restored from the germline J gene. Other DNA sequences in this specimen translate into the identical CDR3. The chain couples TRBV1 to TRBJ1-4; tentative D call: TRBD1 (6 bases). V gave up 0 bases and J gave up 5 bases, with 13 bases separating them. Germline values: CDR1 NSQYPW, CDR2 LRSPGD (reference sequence). The CDR3 sequence is 16 residues long. The CDR3: CTCSADEGGANERLFF. CDR3 DNA (partial): TGCACCTGCAGTGCAGATGAGGGGGGCGCAAACGAA.

A note on this clone: Mouse names are used for the genes. The read ends 4 residues early relative to the CDR3; the germline J gene fills the gap. The J gene is TRBJ2-4, the V gene TRBV19, with 7 bases aligning to TRBD1. The germline V gene encodes CDR1 FNHDT and CDR2 SITEND (reference sequence). CDR3 size: 13 residues. CDR3 loop: CASSMGQKNTLYF. The DNA read from the CDR3 is TGTGCCAGCAGTATGGGACAGAAAAAC.

This clone was seen only a few times. The gene symbols are mouse symbols. The DNA read from the CDR3 is TGTGCCAGCAGCCATGGGACAGGGGTTTCCAACGAA. This codes for CASSHGTGVSNE. The full CDR3 is CASSHGTGVSNERLFF. V gene TRBV5 combines with J gene TRBJ1-4; 10 nucleotides match TRBD1. The read finishes 4 residues shy of the CDR3 end, and the germline J gene is used to complete it. This CDR3 is 16 amino acids long. Unmatched junction bases numbered 1, after V lost 3 bases and J lost 0 bases. Per the germline V gene, CDR1 is LGHNA and CDR2 is YNLKQL (reference sequence).

This clone came up a few times. Genes and germline come from the mouse. Read data end 4 residues before the CDR3 end; the end is taken from the germline J gene. The rearrangement links TRBV13-3 to TRBJ2-5; D is perhaps TRBD1 (6 bases). This CDR3 comprises 14 residues. Germline CDR1 reads NNHDY; CDR2 reads SYVADS. The germline V and J ends were trimmed by 7 bases and 0 bases, with 12 bases remaining between them. This CDR3 reads CASRDTSNQDTQYF. Partial CDR3 DNA: TGTGCCAGCCGGGACACCTCTAACCAAGAC.

This clone was seen a handful of times. Genes and germline come from the mouse. The read gets to within 4 residues of the CDR3 end, and the germline J gene fills in the rest. The chain carries TRBV13-2 and TRBJ2-1; D may be TRBD1 (5 bases). Germline-derived CDR1 and CDR2 are NNHNN and SYGAGS (reference sequence). This CDR3 has 12 amino acids. The CDR3: CASGPGKAEQFF. CDR3 bases read: TGTGCCAGCGGTCCAGGGAAGGCT.

Only a few counts were recorded for this clone. The germline and genes are mouse ones. Read coverage stops 4 residues before the CDR3 terminus; the germline J gene supplies the remainder. This chain links TRBV17 with TRBJ1-2; possibly TRBD1 for D (5 bases). CDR3 length: 14 amino acids. CDR1 and CDR2 from the germline V gene are MNHDT and YYDKIL. The covered CDR3 bases are TGTGCTAGCAGTAGAGATTGGGGGGGAGAC. It yields the protein CASSRDWGGD. The whole CDR3 is CASSRDWGGDDYTF.

Concerning this clone: The gene names given are mouse names. The read terminates 4 residues before the CDR3 end, so the remaining end is supplied by the germline J gene. The rearrangement links TRBV17 to TRBJ2-1, with 8 bases aligning to TRBD2. V lost 3 bases, J lost 6 bases, and 4 bases stayed unmatched. Germline assignment: CDR1 MNHDT and CDR2 YYDKIL. The CDR3 covers 14 residues. CDR3 protein: CASSSRGGAAEQFF. The sequenced part of the CDR3 DNA is TGTGCTAGCAGTAGCCGGGGGGGCGCTGCT.

This clone appeared a few times. TCRdb gives a protein that differs at residue 13 from what the DNA encodes, so the protein here is translated from the DNA. The gene names here belong to mouse. The read stops 3 residues short of the end of the CDR3; the missing end is completed from the germline J gene. The J gene is TRBJ1-6, the V gene TRBV13-1, with 9 bases that match TRBD1. TRBJ1-6 is an ORF; its function is uncertain. Germline trimming cut 5 bases from V and 0 bases from J; bases unmatched to any gene: 3. In germline, CDR1 is NSHNY, CDR2 SYGAGN. The CDR3 has 16 amino acids. The sequenced part of the CDR3 DNA is TGTGCCAGCAGGGACAGGGGTAATTCCTATAATTCGCCC. Translation gives CASRDRGNSYNSP. The complete CDR3 sequence is CASRDRGNSYNSPLYF.

This clone turned up a few times. The gene symbols are mouse symbols. The observed sequence ends 4 residues before the CDR3 terminus, with the missing tail filled in from the germline J gene. The chain carries TRBV13-1 and TRBJ2-4; 12 bases are shared with TRBD1. Losses at the gene ends were 3 bases for V and 0 bases for J; bases not matched to a gene: 8. From germline, CDR1 is NSHNY and CDR2 SYGAGN. This CDR3 spans 18 amino acids. The CDR3 sequence is CASSGRLGTGGSQNTLYF. CDR3 DNA (partial): TGTGCCAGCAGTGGAAGGTTGGGGACAGGGGGCAGTCAAAAC.

Comments on this clone: The gene names here belong to mouse. The read ends 4 residues shy of where the CDR3 ends; the end is completed using the germline J gene. The rearrangement uses TRBV13-3 and TRBJ2-7; 10 bases are a match to TRBD1. The CDR3 length is 15 residues. In germline, CDR1 is NNHDY, CDR2 SYVADS. The CDR3 here is CASSDPRDRGYEQYF. The sequenced CDR3 bases are TGTGCCAGCAGTGATCCTCGGGACAGGGGATAT.

This clone has just a few counts. Gene names follow the mouse nomenclature. Read data end 4 residues before the CDR3 end; the end is taken from the germline J gene. The J gene is TRBJ2-7, the V gene TRBV31, with 8 bases aligning to TRBD2. CDR1 is GKSSPN and CDR2 is SITVG in the germline V gene. With 1 base clipped from V and 2 bases from J, the junction kept 7 bases outside the gene matches. The CDR3 totals 15 residues. CDR3 in amino acids: CAWSPGWGGPYEQYF. Partial CDR3 DNA: TGTGCCTGGAGTCCAGGGTGGGGGGGGCCCTAT.

For this clone: Genes and germline come from the mouse. The read terminates 4 residues ahead of where the CDR3 ends, so the germline J gene completes it. V is TRBV1 and J is TRBJ1-2; 10 bases fit TRBD1. The length of the CDR3 is 14 residues. CDR1 NSQYPW and CDR2 LRSPGD come from the germline V gene (reference sequence). The V gene end was trimmed by 4 bases and the J gene end by 4 bases; junction bases not matched to a gene: 3. The CDR3 sequence: CTCSGQGAGSDYTF. The sequenced CDR3 bases are TGCACCTGCAGTGGACAGGGGGCGGGCTCC.

The sample holds a few counts of this clone. These gene names are mouse names. The DNA ends 4 residues before the CDR3 does, and the rest of the CDR3 is filled in from the germline J gene. Other DNA sequences in the sample encode the same CDR3. V is TRBV1 and J is TRBJ1-1, with D tentatively TRBD1 (6 bases). Trimming left V 3 bases short and J 3 bases short, with 14 bases between. Per the germline V gene, CDR1 is NSQYPW and CDR2 is LRSPGD (reference sequence). The CDR3 spans 15 residues. The sequenced CDR3 bases are TGCACCTGCAGTGCTGGGGGGCGAGGAGACACA. Translating it yields CTCSAGGRGDT. The entire CDR3 reads CTCSAGGRGDTEVFF.

Concerning this clone itself: Genes here carry mouse names. The CDR3 extends 4 residues past the end of the read, so its final part is completed from the germline J gene. The rearrangement joins TRBV1 to TRBJ1-2; 8 bases are shared with TRBD1. V lost 1 base to trimming and J lost 3 bases; unmatched junction nucleotides: 4. CDR1 NSQYPW and CDR2 LRSPGD come from the germline V gene (reference sequence). The CDR3 contains 15 residues. Partial CDR3 DNA: TGCACCTGCAGTGCAGTCAGGGGGCTAGACTCC. It yields the protein CTCSAVRGLDS. The CDR3, in full, reads CTCSAVRGLDSDYTF.

On this clone: Genes and germline come from the mouse. Read data end 4 residues before the CDR3 end; the end is taken from the germline J gene. The V and J genes are TRBV13-1 and TRBJ2-1, with 10 bases identical to TRBD2. The CDR3 totals 13 residues. CDR1 and CDR2 (germline): NSHNY, SYGAGN. CDR3 residues: CASRPGLGAEQFF. The DNA read from the CDR3 is TGTGCCAGCAGGCCGGGACTGGGGGCT.

As to this clone: All gene names here are mouse names. CDR3 bases read: TGTGCCAGCAGCGTGGGACAGGGGGACTATGCT. Protein product: CASSVGQGDYA. The entire CDR3 protein reads CASSVGQGDYAEQFF. This chain connects TRBV13-3 to TRBJ2-1; 11 bases agree with TRBD1. With the read ending 4 residues before the CDR3 end, the germline J gene is used to fill in that end. V gave up 5 bases and J gave up 2 bases; unmatched junction bases: 3. Germline V gene lookup returns CDR1 NNHDY and CDR2 SYVADS. The CDR3 runs 15 residues.

The sample holds a few counts of this clone. The gene symbols are mouse symbols. The CDR3 end falls 4 residues outside the read, so it is completed with the germline J gene. V and J are TRBV13-1 and TRBJ2-7; 7 nucleotides line up with TRBD2. CDR3 length equals 14 residues. The junction had 5 bases not matched to a gene; V was cut back by 2 bases and J by 3 bases. The germline V gene encodes CDR1 NSHNY and CDR2 SYGAGN. CDR3 bases read: TGTGCCAGCAGTGACATACTGGGGCTCTAT. Translating gives CASSDILGLY. The whole CDR3 protein reads CASSDILGLYEQYF.

Only a few counts were recorded for this clone. Germline and genes here are mouse. The DNA ends 4 residues before the CDR3 does, and the rest of the CDR3 is filled in from the germline J gene. V is TRBV19 and J is TRBJ2-1; the match to TRBD2 covers 8 bases. In germline, CDR1 is FNHDT, CDR2 SITEND (reference sequence). CDR3 size: 15 residues. Unmatched junction bases numbered 2, after V lost 3 bases and J lost 0 bases. This CDR3 reads CASSTGGRNYAEQFF. The CDR3 bases that were read are TGTGCCAGCAGTACTGGGGGGCGTAACTATGCT.

Only a few counts were recorded for this clone. Here the gene names and germline are mouse. The sequence runs out 4 residues before the end of the CDR3; the remainder is reconstructed from the germline J gene. The V and J genes are TRBV14 and TRBJ2-7; the match to TRBD1 covers 9 bases. Trimming took 5 bases from V and 1 from J; bases not matched to a gene: 4. CDR3 length: 14 residues. CDR1 is SGHDT, CDR2 FRDEAV, per germline. The sequenced CDR3 bases are TGTGCCAGCAGCCCGGGACAGGGTTCCTAT. This codes for CASSPGQGSY. The whole CDR3 region reads CASSPGQGSYEQYF. The variable domain in full, with the rest retrieved from reference TRBV14 and TRBJ2-7, is EAGVTQSPRYAVLQEGQAVSFWCDPISGHDTLYWYQQPRDQGPQLLVYFRDEAVIDNSQLPSDRFSAVRPKGTNSTLKIQSAKQGDTATYLCASSPGQGSYEQYFGPGTRLTVL.

Of note for this clone: Gene labels here are mouse ones. The sequence runs out 4 residues before the end of the CDR3; the remainder is reconstructed from the germline J gene. J is TRBJ2-2 and V is TRBV13-3, with TRBD2 matching 10 bases. The CDR3 contains 19 residues. CDR1 is NNHDY and CDR2 is SYVADS in the germline V gene. The V gene end was trimmed by 0 bases and the J gene end by 3 bases; junction bases not matched to a gene: 11. Here the CDR3 reads CASSDAWAGGALDTGQLYF. The covered CDR3 bases are TGTGCCAGCAGTGATGCATGGGCTGGGGGGGCGCTGGACACCGGG.

Regarding this clone: Genes and germline are mouse. The read is 4 residues too short to cover the CDR3 end, so that end is filled in from the germline J gene. The chain links TRBV19 to TRBJ2-2; the match to TRBD2 covers 12 bases. The CDR3 loop spans 16 amino acids. With V trimmed by 4 bases and J by 4 bases, 5 bases remained unmatched. Germline CDR1 is FNHDT and CDR2 is SITEND (reference sequence). The CDR3 spells CASSPGTGGITGQLYF. The part of the CDR3 DNA that was read is TGTGCCAGCAGTCCCGGGACTGGGGGGATCACCGGG.

This clone was recorded a few times. The gene names here belong to mouse. Coverage ceases 4 residues before the CDR3 finishes, and the germline J gene fills in the end. V gene TRBV1 combines with J gene TRBJ1-4, with D possibly being TRBD1 (6 bases). Trimming left V 0 bases short and J 5 bases short, with 10 bases between. CDR3 length equals 15 residues. The germline CDR1 and CDR2 sequences are NSQYPW and LRSPGD (reference sequence). The sequenced CDR3 bases are TGCACCTGCAGTGCAGATCCGGGACATAACGAA. Its translation is CTCSADPGHNE. The whole CDR3 sequence reads CTCSADPGHNERLFF.